This T cell receptor beta chain was retrieved from a study of cytomegalovirus exposure and HLA in healthy donors. Whole-study context: Per a later analysis, the 666 first-cohort and 100 to 150 validation repertoires shared one platform.

The validation cohort, a group of around 120 subjects, included the donors and was separate from the roughly 620-subject first cohort. Points from the study as a whole: It was found in a later analysis that first-cohort TCR clusters tended to co-occur in the 100 to 150 validation repertoires. Listed as cytomegalovirus-associated were approximately 160 TCR beta chains.

The CDR3 consists of 17 residues. Per germline, CDR1 LNHNV and CDR2 YYDKDF (reference sequence). Trimming left V 3 bases short and J 0 bases short, with 14 bases between. On this clone itself: Its specificity is not known.

The protocol was immunoSEQ multiplex PCR, while the TCRdb copy is restricted to in-frame clones and leaves out a portion. The sample lists tens of thousands of clones, roughly 95% seen once, with 1.2% in the top ten. The origin of this receptor is a woman between 18 and 30 years old in good health and CMV-seronegative. Source material: PBMCs. The V and J genes are TRBV15 and TRBJ1-4, with D perhaps matching TRBD1 (6 bases). The CDR3 spells CATSSEWTEPTNEKLFF. CDR3 bases: TGTGCCACCAGCAGTGAATGGACAGAGCCAACTAATGAAAAACTGTTTTTT. Full variable domain (outside the CDR3, taken from reference TRBV15 and TRBJ1-4): DAMVIQNPRYQVTQFGKPVTLSCSQTLNHNVMYWYQQKSSQAPKLLFHYYDKDFNNEADTPDNFQSRRPNTSFCFLDIRSPGLGDTAMYLCATSSEWTEPTNEKLFFGSGTQLSVL.